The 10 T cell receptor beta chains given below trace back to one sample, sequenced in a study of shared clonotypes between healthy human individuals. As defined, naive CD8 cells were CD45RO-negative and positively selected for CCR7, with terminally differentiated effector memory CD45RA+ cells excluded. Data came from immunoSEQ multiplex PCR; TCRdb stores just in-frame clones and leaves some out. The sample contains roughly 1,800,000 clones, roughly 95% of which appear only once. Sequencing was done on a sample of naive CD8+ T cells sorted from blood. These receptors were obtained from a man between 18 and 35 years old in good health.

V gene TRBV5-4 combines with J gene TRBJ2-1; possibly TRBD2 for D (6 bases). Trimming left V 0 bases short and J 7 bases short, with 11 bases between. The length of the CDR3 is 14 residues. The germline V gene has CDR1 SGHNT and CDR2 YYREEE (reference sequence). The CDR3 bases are TGTGCCAGCAGCTTGGCGGATGCGGGGAATGAGCAGTTCTTC. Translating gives CASSLADAGNEQFF.

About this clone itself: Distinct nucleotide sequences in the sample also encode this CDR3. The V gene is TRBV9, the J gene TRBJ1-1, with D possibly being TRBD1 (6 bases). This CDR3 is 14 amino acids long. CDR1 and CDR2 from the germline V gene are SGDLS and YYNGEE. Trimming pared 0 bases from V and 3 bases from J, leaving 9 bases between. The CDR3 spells CASSVEGVDTEAFF. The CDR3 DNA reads TGTGCCAGCAGCGTAGAGGGGGTAGACACTGAAGCTTTCTTT.

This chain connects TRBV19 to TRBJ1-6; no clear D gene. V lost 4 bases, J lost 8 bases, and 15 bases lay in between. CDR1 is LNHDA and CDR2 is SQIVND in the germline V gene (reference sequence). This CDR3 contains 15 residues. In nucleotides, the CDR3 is TGTGCCAGTAGTACTTTCGGTCTAAGGTATTCACCCCTCCACTTT. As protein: CASSTFGLRYSPLHF.

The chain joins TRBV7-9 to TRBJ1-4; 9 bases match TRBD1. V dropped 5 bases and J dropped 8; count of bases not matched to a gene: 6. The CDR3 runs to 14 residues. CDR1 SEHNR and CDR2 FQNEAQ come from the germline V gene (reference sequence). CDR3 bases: TGTGCCAGCAGCGACAGGGGGTTGGGAGAAAAACTGTTTTTT. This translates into CASSDRGLGEKLFF.

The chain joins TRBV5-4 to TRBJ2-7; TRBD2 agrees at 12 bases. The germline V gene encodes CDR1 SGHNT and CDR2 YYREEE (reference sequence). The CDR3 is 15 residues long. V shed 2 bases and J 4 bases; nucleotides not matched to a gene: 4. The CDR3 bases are TGTGCCAGCAGCTTAGCTAGCGGGGGGGAGTACGAGCAGTACTTC. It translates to CASSLASGGEYEQYF. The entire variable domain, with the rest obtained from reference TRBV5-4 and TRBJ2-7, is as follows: ETGVTQSPTHLIKTRGQQVTLRCSSQSGHNTVSWYQQALGQGPQFIFQYYREEENGRGNFPPRFSGLQFPNYSSELNVNALELDDSALYLCASSLASGGEYEQYFGPGTRLTVT.

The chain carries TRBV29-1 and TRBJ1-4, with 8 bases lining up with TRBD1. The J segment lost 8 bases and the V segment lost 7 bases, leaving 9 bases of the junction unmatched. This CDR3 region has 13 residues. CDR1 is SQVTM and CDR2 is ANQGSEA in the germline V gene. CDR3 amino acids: CSAVQGAGEKLFF. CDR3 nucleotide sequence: TGCAGCGCCGTGCAGGGGGCCGGGGAAAAACTGTTTTTT.

The CDR3 is CSVEIFGVNYGYTF. The CDR3 bases are TGCAGCGTTGAAATCTTTGGAGTTAACTATGGCTACACCTTC. The chain has TRBV29-1 and TRBJ1-2; the D is unclear. The CDR3 is 14 amino acids. CDR1 is SQVTM, CDR2 ANQGSEA, per germline. Trimming cost V 2 bases and J 1 base, with 11 bases left between them.

CDR3 in amino acids: CASSGTSGGAEQYF. For the CDR3, the DNA is TGTGCCAGCAGTGGGACTAGCGGGGGTGCGGAGCAGTACTTC. The chain has TRBV11-2 and TRBJ2-7, with 14 bases identical to TRBD2. Germline V CDR1 and CDR2: SGHAT, FQNNGV. Trimming at V came to 6 bases and at J to 7 bases, leaving 5 bases not matched to a gene. The CDR3 length is 14 residues.

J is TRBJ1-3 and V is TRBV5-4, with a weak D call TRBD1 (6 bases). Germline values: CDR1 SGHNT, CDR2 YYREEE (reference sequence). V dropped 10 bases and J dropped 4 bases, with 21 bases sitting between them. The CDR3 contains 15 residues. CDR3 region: CAHAEFQGRGNTIYF. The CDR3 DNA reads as TGTGCCCATGCGGAATTTCAGGGGAGAGGAAACACCATATATTTT.

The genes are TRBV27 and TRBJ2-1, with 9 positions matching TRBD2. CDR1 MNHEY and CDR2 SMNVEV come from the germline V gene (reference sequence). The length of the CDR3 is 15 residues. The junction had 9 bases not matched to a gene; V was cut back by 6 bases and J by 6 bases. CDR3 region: CASSYAGGSANEQFF. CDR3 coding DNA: TGTGCCAGCAGCTACGCGGGGGGGTCGGCCAATGAGCAGTTCTTC.